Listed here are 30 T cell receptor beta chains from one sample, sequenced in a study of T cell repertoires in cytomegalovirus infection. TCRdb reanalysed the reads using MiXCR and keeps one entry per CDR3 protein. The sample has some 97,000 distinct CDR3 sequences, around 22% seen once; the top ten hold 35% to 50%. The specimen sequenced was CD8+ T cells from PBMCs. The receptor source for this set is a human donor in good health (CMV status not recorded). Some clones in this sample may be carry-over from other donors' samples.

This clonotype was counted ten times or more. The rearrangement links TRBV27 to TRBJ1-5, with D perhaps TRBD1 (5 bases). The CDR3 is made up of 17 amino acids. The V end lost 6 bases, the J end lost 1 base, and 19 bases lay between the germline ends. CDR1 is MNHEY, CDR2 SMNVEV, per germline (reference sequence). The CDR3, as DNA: TGTGCCAGCAGCCCGAACATGGGGCAGGTGAGCAATCAGCCCCAGCATTTT. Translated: CASSPNMGQVSNQPQHF.

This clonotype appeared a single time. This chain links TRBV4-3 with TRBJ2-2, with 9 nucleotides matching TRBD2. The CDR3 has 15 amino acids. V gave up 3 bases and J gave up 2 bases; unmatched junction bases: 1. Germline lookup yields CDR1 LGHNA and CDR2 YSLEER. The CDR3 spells CASSQGLANTGELFF. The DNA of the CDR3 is TGCGCCAGCAGCCAGGGACTAGCTAACACCGGGGAGCTGTTTTTT.

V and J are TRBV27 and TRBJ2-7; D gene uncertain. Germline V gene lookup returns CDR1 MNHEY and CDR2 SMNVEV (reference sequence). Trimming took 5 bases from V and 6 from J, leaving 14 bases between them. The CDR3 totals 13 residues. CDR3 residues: CASSPTIVSEQYF. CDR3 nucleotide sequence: TGTGCCAGCAGTCCCACGATAGTGAGCGAGCAGTACTTC.

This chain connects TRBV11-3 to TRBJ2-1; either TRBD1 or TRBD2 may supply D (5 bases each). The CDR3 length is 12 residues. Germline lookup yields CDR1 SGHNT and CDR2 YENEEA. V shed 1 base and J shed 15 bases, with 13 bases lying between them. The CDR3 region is CASSLGTGLSFF. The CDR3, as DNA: TGTGCCAGCAGCTTAGGCACGGGGCTTTCGTTCTTC.

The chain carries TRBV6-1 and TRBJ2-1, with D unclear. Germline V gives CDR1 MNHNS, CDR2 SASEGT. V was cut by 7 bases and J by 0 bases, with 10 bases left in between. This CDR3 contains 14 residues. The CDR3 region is CASKHWSSYNEQFF. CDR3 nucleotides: TGTGCCAGCAAGCACTGGAGCTCCTACAATGAGCAGTTCTTC.

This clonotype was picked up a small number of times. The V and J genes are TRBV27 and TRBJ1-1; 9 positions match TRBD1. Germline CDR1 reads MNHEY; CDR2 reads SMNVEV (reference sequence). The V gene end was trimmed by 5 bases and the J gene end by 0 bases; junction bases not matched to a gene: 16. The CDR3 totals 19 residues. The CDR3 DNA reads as TGTGCCAGCAGTCAACGACCGGGACAGGGTCCAACCATGAACACTGAAGCTTTCTTT. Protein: CASSQRPGQGPTMNTEAFF.

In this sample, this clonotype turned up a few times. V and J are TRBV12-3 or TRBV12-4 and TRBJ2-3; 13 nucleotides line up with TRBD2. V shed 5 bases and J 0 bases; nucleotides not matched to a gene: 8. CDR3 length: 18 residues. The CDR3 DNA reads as TGTGCCAGCAGTCCTCCTCGGACTAGCGGGAGTAGCACAGATACGCAGTATTTT. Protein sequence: CASSPPRTSGSSTDTQYF.

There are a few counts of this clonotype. Here the CDR3 reads CASSWDRGRPDTQYF. As DNA, the CDR3 is TGTGCCAGCAGTTGGGACAGGGGGCGTCCAGATACGCAGTATTTT. The V gene is TRBV5-5, the J gene TRBJ2-3, with TRBD1 matching 12 bases. The V and J ends lost 5 bases and 4 bases, in that order; junction bases with no gene match: 5. This CDR3 has 15 amino acids. CDR1 and CDR2 from the germline V gene are SGHKS and YYEKEE (reference sequence).

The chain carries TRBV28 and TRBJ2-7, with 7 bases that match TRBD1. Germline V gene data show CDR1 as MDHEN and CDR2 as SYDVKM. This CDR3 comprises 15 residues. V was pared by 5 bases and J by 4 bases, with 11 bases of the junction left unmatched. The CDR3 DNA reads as TGTGCCAGCAGTATCACAGGGGCAGTATCGTACGAGCAGTACTTC. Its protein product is CASSITGAVSYEQYF.

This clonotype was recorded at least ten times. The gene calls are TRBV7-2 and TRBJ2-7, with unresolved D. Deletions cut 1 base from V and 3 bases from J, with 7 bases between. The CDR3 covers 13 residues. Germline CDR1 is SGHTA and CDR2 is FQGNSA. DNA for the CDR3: TGTGCCAGCAGCTTAGGGGCTCTCTACGAGCAGTACTTC. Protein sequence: CASSLGALYEQYF.

CDR3 coding DNA: TGTGCCAGCAGTTACAACCGGGACAGGGACTATGGCTACACCTTC. It codes for CASSYNRDRDYGYTF. The rearrangement joins TRBV6-2 or TRBV6-3 to TRBJ1-2; 9 bases are shared with TRBD1. Germline lookup yields CDR1 MNHEY and CDR2 SVGEGT. With V trimmed by 2 bases and J by 3 bases, 4 bases remained unmatched. This CDR3 is 15 amino acids long.

CDR3 sequence: CASSHDRAYEQYF. The CDR3 DNA sequence: TGTGCCAGCAGCCACGACAGGGCCTACGAGCAGTACTTC. The V gene is TRBV7-8, the J gene TRBJ2-7, with TRBD1 matching 7 bases. V shed 5 bases and J 2 bases; nucleotides not matched to a gene: 3. The germline gives CDR1 SGHVS, CDR2 FQNEAQ. This CDR3 is 13 amino acids long.

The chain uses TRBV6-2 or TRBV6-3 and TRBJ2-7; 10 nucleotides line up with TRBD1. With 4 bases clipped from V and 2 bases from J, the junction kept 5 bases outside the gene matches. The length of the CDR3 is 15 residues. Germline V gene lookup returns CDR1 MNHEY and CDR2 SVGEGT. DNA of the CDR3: TGTGCCAGCAGTTTCCCGGGACAGGGGACCTACGAGCAGTACTTC. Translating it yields CASSFPGQGTYEQYF.

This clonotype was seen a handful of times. As DNA, the CDR3 is TGTGCCAGCAGCTTAGGGACTAGCGGGAGGTCCTACAATGAGCAGTTCTTC. Protein sequence: CASSLGTSGRSYNEQFF. V is TRBV11-2 and J is TRBJ2-1, with 14 bases lining up with TRBD2. The CDR3 runs to 17 residues. Germline V gene data show CDR1 as SGHAT and CDR2 as FQNNGV. Unmatched junction bases numbered 0, after V lost 1 base and J lost 1 base.

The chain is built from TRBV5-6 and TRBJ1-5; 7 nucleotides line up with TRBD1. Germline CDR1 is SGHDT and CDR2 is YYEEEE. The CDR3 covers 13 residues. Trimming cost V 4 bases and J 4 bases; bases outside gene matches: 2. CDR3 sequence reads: CASSMTGNQPQHF. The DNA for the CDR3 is TGTGCCAGCAGCATGACAGGGAATCAGCCCCAGCATTTT.

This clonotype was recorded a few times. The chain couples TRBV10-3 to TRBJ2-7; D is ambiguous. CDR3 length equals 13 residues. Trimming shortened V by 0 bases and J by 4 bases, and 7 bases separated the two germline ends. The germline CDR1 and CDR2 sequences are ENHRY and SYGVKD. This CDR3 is CAISESMWYEQYF. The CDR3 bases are TGTGCCATCAGTGAGTCTATGTGGTACGAGCAGTACTTC.

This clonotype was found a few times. DNA for the CDR3: TGCAGCGTTGAAGATCGGCGGACAGGGGACACTGAAGCTTTCTTT. Translating gives CSVEDRRTGDTEAFF. The chain employs TRBV29-1 and TRBJ1-1; 9 bases line up with TRBD1. This CDR3 spans 15 amino acids. Germline lookup yields CDR1 SQVTM and CDR2 ANQGSEA. The trim removed 0 bases at V and 3 bases at J, leaving 5 bases unmatched. The complete variable domain, with remaining parts taken from reference TRBV29-1 and TRBJ1-1, reads SAVISQKPSRDICQRGTSLTIQCQVDSQVTMMFWYRQQPGQSLTLIATANQGSEATYESGFVIDKFPISRPNLTFSTLTVSNMSPEDSSIYLCSVEDRRTGDTEAFFGQGTRLTVV.

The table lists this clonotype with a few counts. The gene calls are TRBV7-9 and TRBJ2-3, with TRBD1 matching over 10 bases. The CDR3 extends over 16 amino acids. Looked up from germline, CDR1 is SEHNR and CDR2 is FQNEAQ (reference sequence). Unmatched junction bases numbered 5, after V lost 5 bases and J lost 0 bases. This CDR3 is CASSTRTGGSTDTQYF. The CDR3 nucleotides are TGTGCCAGCAGCACGAGGACAGGGGGTAGCACAGATACGCAGTATTTT. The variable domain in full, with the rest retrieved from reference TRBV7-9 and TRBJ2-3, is DTGVSQNPRHKITKRGQNVTFRCDPISEHNRLYWYRQTLGQGPEFLTYFQNEAQLEKSRLLSDRFSAERPKGSFSTLEIQRTEQGDSAMYLCASSTRTGGSTDTQYFGPGTRLTVL.

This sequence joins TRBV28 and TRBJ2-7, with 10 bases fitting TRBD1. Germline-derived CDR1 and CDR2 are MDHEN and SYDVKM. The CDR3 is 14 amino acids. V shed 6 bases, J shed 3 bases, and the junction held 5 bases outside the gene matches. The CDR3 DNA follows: TGTGCCAGCAGAGAGACAGGGGGCAACTACGAGCAGTACTTC. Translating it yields CASRETGGNYEQYF.

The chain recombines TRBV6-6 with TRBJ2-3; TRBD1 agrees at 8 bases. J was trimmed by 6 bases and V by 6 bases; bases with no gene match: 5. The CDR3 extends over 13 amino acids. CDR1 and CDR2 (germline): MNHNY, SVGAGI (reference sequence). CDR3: CASRPGQGDTQYF. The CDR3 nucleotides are TGTGCCAGCAGACCCGGACAGGGTGATACGCAGTATTTT.

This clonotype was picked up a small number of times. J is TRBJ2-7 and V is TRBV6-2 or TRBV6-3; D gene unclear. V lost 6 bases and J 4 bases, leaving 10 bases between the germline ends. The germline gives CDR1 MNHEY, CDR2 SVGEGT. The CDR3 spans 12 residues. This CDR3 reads CASSSAVYEQYF. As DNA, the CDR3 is TGTGCCAGCAGCTCGGCGGTATACGAGCAGTACTTC.

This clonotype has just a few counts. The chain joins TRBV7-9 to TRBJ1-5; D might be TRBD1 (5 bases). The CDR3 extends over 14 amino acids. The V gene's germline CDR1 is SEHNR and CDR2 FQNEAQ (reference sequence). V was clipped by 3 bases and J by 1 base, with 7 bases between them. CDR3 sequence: CASSFDSSNQPQHF. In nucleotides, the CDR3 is TGTGCCAGCAGCTTCGACAGCAGCAATCAGCCCCAGCATTTT.

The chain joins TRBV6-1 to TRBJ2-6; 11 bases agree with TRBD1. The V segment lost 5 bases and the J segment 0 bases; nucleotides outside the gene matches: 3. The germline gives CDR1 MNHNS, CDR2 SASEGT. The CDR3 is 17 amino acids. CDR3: CASSRTGGNSGANVLTF. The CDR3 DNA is TGTGCCAGCAGTAGGACAGGGGGCAACTCTGGGGCCAACGTCCTGACTTTC.

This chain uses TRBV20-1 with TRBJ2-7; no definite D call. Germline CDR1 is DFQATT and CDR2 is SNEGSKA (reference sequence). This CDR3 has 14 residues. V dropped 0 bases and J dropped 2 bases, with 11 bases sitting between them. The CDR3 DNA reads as TGCAGTGCTAGAGATCGGCAGAAACCCTACGAGCAGTACTTC. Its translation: CSARDRQKPYEQYF.

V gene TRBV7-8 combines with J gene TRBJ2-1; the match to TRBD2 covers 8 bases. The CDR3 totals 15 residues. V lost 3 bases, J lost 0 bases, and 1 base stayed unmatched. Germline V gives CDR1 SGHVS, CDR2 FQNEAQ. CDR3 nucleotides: TGTGCCAGCAGCTTCCGGGGGGGCTCCTACAATGAGCAGTTCTTC. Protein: CASSFRGGSYNEQFF.

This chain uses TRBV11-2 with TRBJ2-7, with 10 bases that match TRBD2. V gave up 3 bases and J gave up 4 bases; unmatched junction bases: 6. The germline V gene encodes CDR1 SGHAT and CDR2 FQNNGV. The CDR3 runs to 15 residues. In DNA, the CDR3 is TGTGCCAGCAGCTTGCTAGCGGGAGTTGGGTACGAGCAGTACTTC. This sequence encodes CASSLLAGVGYEQYF.

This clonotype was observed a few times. This CDR3 is CASSLKGREYEQYF. The CDR3, as DNA: TGTGCCAGCAGCCTAAAGGGCCGGGAGTACGAGCAGTACTTC. The chain couples TRBV27 to TRBJ2-7; tentative D call: TRBD2 (6 bases). Per the germline V gene, CDR1 is MNHEY and CDR2 is SMNVEV (reference sequence). The CDR3 spans 14 residues. Deletions cut 6 bases from V and 4 bases from J, with 16 bases between.

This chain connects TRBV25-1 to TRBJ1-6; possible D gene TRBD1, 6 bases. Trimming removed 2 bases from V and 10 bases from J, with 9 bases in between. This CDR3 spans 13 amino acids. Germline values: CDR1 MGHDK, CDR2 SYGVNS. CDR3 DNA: TGTGCCAGCAGTGAAATGGGGGGCTCACCCCTCCACTTT. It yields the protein CASSEMGGSPLHF.

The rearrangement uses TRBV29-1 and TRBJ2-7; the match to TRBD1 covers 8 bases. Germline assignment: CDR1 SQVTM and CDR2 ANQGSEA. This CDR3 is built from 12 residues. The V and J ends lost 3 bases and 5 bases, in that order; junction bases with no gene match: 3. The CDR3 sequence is CSVEVDRDEQYF. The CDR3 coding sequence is TGCAGCGTTGAGGTGGACAGGGACGAGCAGTACTTC.

CDR3 sequence (DNA): TGTGCCAGCAGCCATCCCTCTGCCAAAAACATTCAGTACTTC. This sequence encodes CASSHPSAKNIQYF. The chain is built from TRBV14 and TRBJ2-4; D call uncertain. Per germline, CDR1 SGHDN and CDR2 FVKESK. Trimming took 3 bases from V and 1 from J, leaving 7 bases between them. This CDR3 region has 14 residues.